This TCR beta chain was sequenced during a study of cytomegalovirus exposure and HLA in healthy donors. Whole-study findings and limits: In a later analysis, most CMV-associated TCR beta chains appeared HLA-restricted. Prediction of most subjects' HLA-A and HLA-B alleles by TCR beta sequences was reportedly accurate.

CDR3 size: 16 residues. In germline, CDR1 is SGHAT, CDR2 FQNNGV. Trimming left V 4 bases short and J 10 bases short, with 22 bases between. Regarding this clone: Its antigen is still unknown.

The PCR was carried out with 60 Vbeta primers and 13 Jbeta primers. Method: immunoSEQ multiplex PCR; TCRdb's copy keeps in-frame clones and lacks some. The profile shows 150,000 to 200,000 clones, around 80% of them singletons. The chain couples TRBV11-2 to TRBJ1-4; perhaps TRBD1 as D (6 bases). This TCR derives from a man aged 18 to 35 in good health and CMV-seronegative. Sequences were obtained from PBMCs. The CDR3 reads CASSSLGGGETGKLFF. The CDR3 DNA reads as TGTGCCAGCAGCTCCCTGGGCGGGGGCGAGACGGGAAAACTGTTTTTT.